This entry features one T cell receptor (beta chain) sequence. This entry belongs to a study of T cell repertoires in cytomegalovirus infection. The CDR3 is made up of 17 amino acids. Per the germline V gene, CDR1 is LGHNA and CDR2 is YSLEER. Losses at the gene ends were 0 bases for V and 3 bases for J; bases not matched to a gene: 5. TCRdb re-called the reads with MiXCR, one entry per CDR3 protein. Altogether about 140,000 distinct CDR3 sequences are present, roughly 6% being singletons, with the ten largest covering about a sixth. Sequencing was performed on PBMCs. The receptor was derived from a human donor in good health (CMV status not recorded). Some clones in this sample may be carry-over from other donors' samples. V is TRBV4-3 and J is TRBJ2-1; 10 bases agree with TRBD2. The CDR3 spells CASSQDPSGGYYNEQFF. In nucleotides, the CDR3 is TGCGCCAGCAGCCAAGACCCTAGCGGGGGTTACTACAATGAGCAGTTCTTC.